A single sample gave rise to the 20 T cell receptor beta chains below, sequenced in a study of shared clonotypes between healthy human individuals. Produced via immunoSEQ multiplex PCR; TCRdb's table is partial and in-frame only. Of approximately 2,000,000 clones listed, around 93% were seen once; the top ten hold 0.3% to 0.4%. Sequencing was done on a sample of naive CD4+ T cells from PBMCs. The subset was: CD45RA+ positively selected. The receptors here all came from a man between 18 and 29 years old in good health. Some clones in this sample may be carry-over from other donors' samples.

The sample holds one count of this clone. This chain links TRBV28 with TRBJ2-7; 12 positions match TRBD2. The CDR3 has 14 residues. The V gene's germline CDR1 is MDHEN and CDR2 SYDVKM. V trimming: 3 bases; J trimming: 4 bases; junction bases outside the gene matches: 1. CDR3 nucleotide sequence: TGTGCCAGCAGTTTGACTAGCGGGAGATACGAGCAGTACTTC. This gives the protein CASSLTSGRYEQYF.

This chain joins TRBV6-5 and TRBJ1-1; tentative D call: TRBD1 (5 bases). Trimming removed 2 bases from V and 1 base from J, with 11 bases in between. This CDR3 contains 15 residues. Germline V gives CDR1 MNHEY, CDR2 SVGAGI. CDR3 residues: CASSYGGLGNTEAFF. The CDR3 DNA reads TGTGCCAGCAGTTACGGGGGGTTGGGGAACACTGAAGCTTTCTTT.

A single count supports this clone. This chain uses TRBV18 with TRBJ2-1; 12 bases map to TRBD2. This CDR3 contains 18 residues. V lost 3 bases to trimming and J lost 0 bases; unmatched junction nucleotides: 6. Germline V gives CDR1 KGHSH, CDR2 LQKENI. This CDR3 reads CASSPTSGSWSSYNEQFF. CDR3 in DNA: TGTGCCAGCTCACCGACTAGCGGGAGTTGGAGCTCCTACAATGAGCAGTTCTTC.

The gene calls are TRBV28 and TRBJ1-5, with D possibly being TRBD1 (5 bases). The germline V gene encodes CDR1 MDHEN and CDR2 SYDVKM. The CDR3 spans 11 residues. V was shortened by 7 bases and J by 8 bases, with 9 bases between the two germline ends. The CDR3, as DNA: TGTGCCAGCAATGCGGGGGAGCCCCAGCATTTT. Residues: CASNAGEPQHF.

CDR3 protein: CASSQAVWTGELFF. CDR3 bases: TGTGCCAGCAGTCAAGCCGTGTGGACCGGGGAGCTGTTTTTT. This chain connects TRBV5-5 to TRBJ2-2; no clear D gene. Trimming left V 5 bases short and J 5 bases short, with 13 bases between. Germline loops: CDR1 SGHKS, CDR2 YYEKEE (reference sequence). The CDR3 extends over 14 amino acids.

The V and J genes are TRBV5-1 and TRBJ2-3; TRBD1 matches at 9 bases. Per the germline V gene, CDR1 is SGHRS and CDR2 is YFSETQ. This CDR3 is built from 17 residues. After removal of 2 bases from V and 4 bases from J, the junction contained 11 bases not matched to a gene. The DNA for the CDR3 is TGCGCCAGCAGCTTCACCGGACAGGGGCCTGGGTCAGATACGCAGTATTTT. As protein: CASSFTGQGPGSDTQYF.

The CDR3 reads CASRIQGAREQYF. The DNA of the CDR3 is TGTGCCAGCAGGATACAGGGGGCGCGGGAGCAGTACTTC. This chain joins TRBV6-5 and TRBJ2-7; 9 nucleotides line up with TRBD1. This CDR3 has 13 residues. CDR1 is MNHEY and CDR2 is SVGAGI in the germline V gene. V gave up 6 bases and J gave up 7 bases; unmatched junction bases: 7.

The V call is TRBV7-9, the J call TRBJ2-1; TRBD1 aligns across 7 bases. CDR1 and CDR2 from the germline V gene are SEHNR and FQNEAQ (reference sequence). The CDR3 sequence is 14 residues long. V was clipped by 3 bases and J by 5 bases; unmatched bases: 4. Written as DNA, the CDR3 is TGTGCCAGCAGCTTGGGACAGTGGCACAATGAGCAGTTCTTC. It yields the protein CASSLGQWHNEQFF. The full variable domain, rest sourced from reference TRBV7-9 and TRBJ2-1, is DTGVSQNPRHKITKRGQNVTFRCDPISEHNRLYWYRQTLGQGPEFLTYFQNEAQLEKSRLLSDRFSAERPKGSFSTLEIQRTEQGDSAMYLCASSLGQWHNEQFFGPGTRLTVL.

With regard to this clone: Different DNA sequences within this sample yield the same CDR3. V is TRBV28 and J is TRBJ2-2, with TRBD1 matching 8 bases. The V gene end was trimmed by 4 bases and the J gene end by 4 bases; junction bases not matched to a gene: 5. CDR1 and CDR2 from the germline V gene are MDHEN and SYDVKM. The CDR3 extends over 15 amino acids. The CDR3 bases are TGTGCCAGCAGTTGGGACAGGCGAAGCACCGGGGAGCTGTTTTTT. It specifies CASSWDRRSTGELFF.

In its sample, this clone was seen once. The rearrangement links TRBV5-6 to TRBJ2-5; possibly TRBD2 for D (7 bases). Deletions cut 4 bases from V and 4 bases from J, with 14 bases between. In germline, CDR1 is SGHDT, CDR2 YYEEEE. The CDR3 consists of 14 residues. CDR3 sequence (DNA): TGTGCCAGCAGCCCGACGGGGGGCGGAGAGACCCAGTACTTC. Protein product: CASSPTGGGETQYF.

The CDR3 spells CASSPSGTAETQYF. The CDR3 DNA reads as TGTGCCAGCTCACCATCTGGGACGGCAGAGACCCAGTACTTC. J is TRBJ2-5 and V is TRBV18; the D gene could be TRBD1 or TRBD2 (5 bases each). Germline lookup yields CDR1 KGHSH and CDR2 LQKENI. The V end lost 2 bases, the J end lost 4 bases, and 11 bases lay between the germline ends. The CDR3 is 14 residues long.

The chain combines TRBV11-2 with TRBJ2-3, with D tentatively TRBD2 (5 bases). This CDR3 has 13 residues. The germline CDR1 and CDR2 sequences are SGHAT and FQNNGV. V was clipped by 5 bases and J by 2 bases, with 8 bases between them. The CDR3 is CASSVDSTDTQYF. The CDR3 DNA reads as TGTGCCAGCAGCGTGGACTCCACAGATACGCAGTATTTT.

The chain has TRBV5-1 and TRBJ2-1; 9 bases are a match to TRBD1. Trimming cost V 4 bases and J 7 bases; bases outside gene matches: 9. Germline CDR1 is SGHRS and CDR2 is YFSETQ. The CDR3 has 15 amino acids. CDR3 sequence: CASSRGGTGLNEQFF. DNA of the CDR3: TGCGCCAGCAGCAGGGGTGGGACAGGGCTAAATGAGCAGTTCTTC.

The chain combines TRBV7-9 with TRBJ1-1, with D unclear. The CDR3 runs 13 residues. Germline CDR1 is SEHNR and CDR2 is FQNEAQ (reference sequence). Deletions cut 4 bases from V and 2 bases from J, with 8 bases between. The CDR3 nucleotides are TGTGCCAGCAGCTCCTATATAAACACTGAAGCTTTCTTT. Residues: CASSSYINTEAFF. The entire variable domain, with the rest obtained from reference TRBV7-9 and TRBJ1-1, is as follows: DTGVSQNPRHKITKRGQNVTFRCDPISEHNRLYWYRQTLGQGPEFLTYFQNEAQLEKSRLLSDRFSAERPKGSFSTLEIQRTEQGDSAMYLCASSSYINTEAFFGQGTRLTVV.

The rearrangement joins TRBV10-3 to TRBJ1-1; D is ambiguous. Germline V gives CDR1 ENHRY, CDR2 SYGVKD. The CDR3 has 17 amino acids. V shed 8 bases and J shed 0 bases, with 22 bases lying between them. The chain's CDR3 is CAIALRELDGMNTEAFF. CDR3 DNA: TGTGCCATCGCCTTACGGGAATTAGATGGGATGAACACTGAAGCTTTCTTT.

This clone was seen a handful of times. The CDR3: CASSPGTTPIKAFF. CDR3 coding DNA: TGCGCCAGCAGCCCGGGGACAACGCCAATCAAAGCTTTCTTT. The rearrangement uses TRBV5-1 and TRBJ1-1; weak D call: TRBD1 (6 bases). With 4 bases removed from V and 9 bases from J, the gap between germline ends came to 19 bases. CDR1 and CDR2 from the germline V gene are SGHRS and YFSETQ. The CDR3 contains 14 residues.

V gene TRBV29-1 combines with J gene TRBJ1-2; possibly TRBD1 for D (6 bases). The V gene lost 5 bases and the J gene lost 4 bases, with 17 bases spanning the gap. CDR1 is SQVTM and CDR2 is ANQGSEA in the germline V gene. The CDR3 totals 14 residues. The CDR3, as DNA: TGCAGCGTTCAAGCGACAACAGGGAGCTATGGCTACACCTTC. Amino acid sequence: CSVQATTGSYGYTF.

The gene calls are TRBV7-3 and TRBJ1-4, with D perhaps matching TRBD1 (6 bases). Trimming took 5 bases from V and 8 from J, leaving 12 bases between them. Looked up from germline, CDR1 is SGHTA and CDR2 is FQGTGA. CDR3 size: 13 residues. The CDR3 loop is CASSPGVGEKLFF. CDR3 coding DNA: TGTGCCAGCAGCCCAGGGGTCGGAGAAAAACTGTTTTTT.

A word on this clone: At the DNA level, this CDR3 is encoded by other sequences in the same sample as well. The chain has TRBV28 and TRBJ2-2; 8 bases align to TRBD2. With V trimmed by 5 bases and J by 4 bases, 6 bases remained unmatched. The CDR3 totals 15 residues. Germline loops: CDR1 MDHEN, CDR2 SYDVKM. CDR3 protein: CASSATSGRTGELFF. CDR3 DNA: TGTGCCAGCAGTGCAACTAGCGGACGCACCGGGGAGCTGTTTTTT. Full variable domain (outside the CDR3, taken from reference TRBV28 and TRBJ2-2): DVKVTQSSRYLVKRTGEKVFLECVQDMDHENMFWYRQDPGLGLRLIYFSYDVKMKEKGDIPEGYSVSREKKERFSLILESASTNQTSMYLCASSATSGRTGELFFGEGSRLTVL.

The chain joins TRBV28 to TRBJ2-1, with TRBD1 matching over 8 bases. CDR1 and CDR2 from the germline V gene are MDHEN and SYDVKM. The V and J ends lost 4 bases and 8 bases, in that order; junction bases with no gene match: 19. The CDR3 is 18 residues long. CDR3 residues: CASSSPSSWTGSRDEQFF. In nucleotides, the CDR3 is TGTGCCAGCAGTTCCCCATCTAGTTGGACAGGGTCGCGGGATGAGCAGTTCTTC.